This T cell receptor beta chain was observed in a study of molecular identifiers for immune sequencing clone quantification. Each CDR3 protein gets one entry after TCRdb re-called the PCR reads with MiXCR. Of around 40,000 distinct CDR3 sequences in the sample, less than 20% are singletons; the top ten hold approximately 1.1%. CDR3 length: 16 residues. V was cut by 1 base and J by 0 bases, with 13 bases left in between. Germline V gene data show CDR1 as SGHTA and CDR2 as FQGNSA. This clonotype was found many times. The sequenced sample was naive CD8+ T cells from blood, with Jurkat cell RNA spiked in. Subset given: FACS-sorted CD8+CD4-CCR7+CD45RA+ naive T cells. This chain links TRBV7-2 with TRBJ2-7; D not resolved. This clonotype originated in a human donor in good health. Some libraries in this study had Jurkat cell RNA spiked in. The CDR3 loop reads CASSLDTIPSSYEQYF. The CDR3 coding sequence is TGTGCCAGCAGCTTAGATACGATACCCAGCTCCTACGAGCAGTACTTC.